The 27 T cell receptor beta chains below come from one sample, sequenced in a study of T cell clones after liver transplantation. The protocol was immunoSEQ multiplex PCR, while the TCRdb copy is restricted to in-frame clones and leaves out a portion. This repertoire shows over 50,000 clones, roughly 84% found once; its top ten account for around 7.8%. Sequencing was performed on CD4+ T cells from blood, taken before liver transplant. These receptors were obtained from a human donor who received a liver transplant.

The genes are TRBV19 and TRBJ1-6; D is perhaps TRBD1 (6 bases). The CDR3 runs to 16 residues. V lost 4 bases and J 7 bases, leaving 17 bases between the germline ends. CDR1 LNHDA and CDR2 SQIVND come from the germline V gene (reference sequence). The CDR3 here is CASSKTGGGDNSPLHF. The CDR3 coding sequence is TGTGCCAGTAGTAAGACAGGTGGGGGGGACAATTCACCCCTCCACTTT.

This clone came up a few times. This rearrangement joins TRBV6-6 to TRBJ1-2; perhaps TRBD1 as D (5 bases). The CDR3 is made up of 15 amino acids. Germline CDR1 and CDR2: MNHNY and SVGAGI (reference sequence). The V end was cut by 0 bases, the J end by 4 bases, with 12 bases between. The CDR3 sequence is CASSYSAQGGYGYTF. The CDR3 DNA follows: TGTGCCAGCAGTTACTCGGCTCAGGGTGGCTATGGCTACACCTTC.

The V call is TRBV19, the J call TRBJ1-5; D is uncertain. Trimming removed 4 bases at V and 0 bases at J, with 13 bases between. The CDR3 runs 16 residues. Looked up from germline, CDR1 is LNHDA and CDR2 is SQIVND (reference sequence). The CDR3: CASSTPRQVSNQPQHF. In nucleotides, the CDR3 is TGTGCCAGTAGTACCCCCCGTCAGGTTAGCAATCAGCCCCAGCATTTT.

V and J are TRBV23-1 and TRBJ2-5; TRBD1 aligns across 10 bases. TRBV23-1 is noted as an ORF with a role that remains uncertain. Germline trimming cut 6 bases from V and 0 bases from J; bases unmatched to any gene: 4. There are 15 residues in the CDR3. CDR3 nucleotide sequence: TGCGCCAGCAGGTGGGGACAGGGGTACCAAGAGACCCAGTACTTC. As protein: CASRWGQGYQETQYF.

This clone occurred a few times. The V and J genes are TRBV19 and TRBJ1-2; no firm D call. Germline V gives CDR1 LNHDA, CDR2 SQIVND (reference sequence). With 6 bases removed from V and 7 bases from J, the gap between germline ends came to 15 bases. This CDR3 has 13 amino acids. The chain's CDR3 is CASRSGRERGYTF. The CDR3 nucleotides are TGTGCCAGTAGATCGGGGAGGGAACGTGGCTACACCTTC.

This clone appeared a single time. This sequence joins TRBV6-6 and TRBJ1-1; the D gene is possibly TRBD1 (5 bases). Trimming removed 4 bases at V and 5 bases at J, with 11 bases between. There are 13 residues in the CDR3. Germline V gives CDR1 MNHNY, CDR2 SVGAGI (reference sequence). The CDR3, as DNA: TGTGCCAGCAGTTTCCGGGGGGAAACTGAAGCTTTCTTT. Its translation is CASSFRGETEAFF.

The J gene is TRBJ2-7, the V gene TRBV5-1; D gene unclear. Germline V gives CDR1 SGHRS, CDR2 YFSETQ. The CDR3 length is 14 residues. V was clipped by 0 bases and J by 5 bases, with 12 bases between them. CDR3 sequence (DNA): TGCGCCAGCAGCTTGGTATCGGGCGGCAACGAGCAGTACTTC. Translating it yields CASSLVSGGNEQYF.

The chain is built from TRBV2 and TRBJ2-1; D unclear. The CDR3 length is 15 residues. Trimming pared 4 bases from V and 0 bases from J, leaving 10 bases between. Looked up from germline, CDR1 is SNHLY and CDR2 is FYNNEI. In DNA form, the CDR3 reads TGTGCCAGCAGTGTGATCGGTTCCTCCTACAATGAGCAGTTCTTC. It codes for CASSVIGSSYNEQFF.

CDR3 amino acids: CASSADGGNTEAFF. The CDR3 DNA sequence: TGTGCCAGCTCCGCCGACGGAGGGAACACTGAAGCTTTCTTT. J is TRBJ1-1 and V is TRBV18, with D uncertain. V was pared by 6 bases and J by 1 base, with 12 bases between. The CDR3 runs 14 residues. Germline V CDR1 and CDR2: KGHSH, LQKENI.

This clone is a singleton in its sample. This rearrangement joins TRBV9 to TRBJ2-5; tentatively, D is TRBD1 (6 bases). Trimming took off 6 bases at V and 7 bases at J, with 28 bases between the two ends. This CDR3 has 17 residues. Per the germline V gene, CDR1 is SGDLS and CDR2 is YYNGEE. DNA for the CDR3: TGTGCCAGCACCATACTCAGGGGTAGGTCCCCACCGGGGACCCAGTACTTC. Protein: CASTILRGRSPPGTQYF.

The CDR3, as DNA: TGTGCCAGCGGGTTCACAGATACGCAGTATTTT. This sequence encodes CASGFTDTQYF. The chain uses TRBV7-9 and TRBJ2-3; the D is unclear. V was trimmed by 8 bases and J by 2 bases, leaving 5 bases between them. The CDR3 loop spans 11 amino acids. Per the germline V gene, CDR1 is SEHNR and CDR2 is FQNEAQ (reference sequence). Combining the CDR3 with reference TRBV7-9 and TRBJ2-3 gives the whole variable domain DTGVSQNPRHKITKRGQNVTFRCDPISEHNRLYWYRQTLGQGPEFLTYFQNEAQLEKSRLLSDRFSAERPKGSFSTLEIQRTEQGDSAMYLCASGFTDTQYFGPGTRLTVL.

This clone has just a few counts. Different DNA sequences within this sample yield the same CDR3. The CDR3 is CASSLVASGGTGELFF. Written as DNA, the CDR3 is TGCGCCAGCAGCTTGGTGGCTAGCGGTGGGACCGGGGAGCTGTTTTTT. The chain is built from TRBV5-1 and TRBJ2-2; 7 bases agree with TRBD2. V was clipped by 0 bases and J by 5 bases; unmatched bases: 7. CDR1 and CDR2 from the germline V gene are SGHRS and YFSETQ. The CDR3 sequence is 16 residues long.

The chain links TRBV5-1 to TRBJ2-3; TRBD2 is a possible D gene (5 bases). V lost 4 bases and J 1 base, leaving 16 bases between the germline ends. Looked up from germline, CDR1 is SGHRS and CDR2 is YFSETQ. The length of the CDR3 is 16 residues. The CDR3, as DNA: TGCGCCAGCAGCGTCGAGGGCCGATTTGGCACAGATACGCAGTATTTT. Its translation: CASSVEGRFGTDTQYF.

This clone was seen just once. V usage is TRBV9 and J usage is TRBJ1-1; D might be TRBD1 (5 bases). There are 14 residues in the CDR3. Germline CDR1 and CDR2: SGDLS and YYNGEE. The V gene lost 4 bases and the J gene lost 0 bases, with 10 bases spanning the gap. The CDR3 coding sequence is TGTGCCAGCAGCACGGGACCGGTGAACACTGAAGCTTTCTTT. This gives the protein CASSTGPVNTEAFF.

Points on this clone: Other DNA variants within this sample encode the same CDR3. Here the CDR3 reads CASRTGGVNQPQHF. CDR3 bases: TGTGCCAGTAGGACAGGGGGCGTCAATCAGCCCCAGCATTTT. The chain links TRBV2 to TRBJ1-5; TRBD1 aligns across 11 bases. The germline CDR1 and CDR2 sequences are SNHLY and FYNNEI. V shed 9 bases, J shed 3 bases, and the junction held 4 bases outside the gene matches. The CDR3 spans 14 residues.

This clone has just one count. V and J are TRBV5-5 and TRBJ1-1; the D is unclear. The germline gives CDR1 SGHKS, CDR2 YYEKEE (reference sequence). CDR3 length: 17 residues. The V end lost 0 bases, the J end lost 0 bases, and 15 bases lay between the germline ends. The CDR3, as DNA: TGTGCCAGCAGCTTGGCGGCAGATGGGATAATGAACACTGAAGCTTTCTTT. Translation gives CASSLAADGIMNTEAFF.

In this sample, this clone turned up a few times. The V and J genes are TRBV28 and TRBJ2-7; 8 nucleotides match TRBD1. CDR1 is MDHEN and CDR2 is SYDVKM in the germline V gene. J gave up 2 bases and V 3 bases, and 3 bases lay outside the gene matches. This CDR3 contains 14 residues. The CDR3 bases are TGTGCCAGCAGTTTTCCGGGACAGGCCTACGAGCAGTACTTC. It is translated as CASSFPGQAYEQYF.

The rearrangement joins TRBV7-2 to TRBJ1-2, with a possible D match to TRBD1 (5 bases). The germline V and J ends were trimmed by 4 bases and 4 bases, with 13 bases remaining between them. The CDR3 is 14 residues long. The germline CDR1 and CDR2 sequences are SGHTA and FQGNSA. CDR3 coding DNA: TGTGCCAGCAGCTCGGGACCGATCATCTATGGCTACACCTTC. Its translation: CASSSGPIIYGYTF.

This chain links TRBV25-1 with TRBJ1-1; a weak D match, TRBD1 (5 bases). This CDR3 contains 13 residues. V shed 2 bases and J shed 1 base, with 5 bases lying between them. Germline V gene sequence: CDR1 MGHDK, CDR2 SYGVNS. CDR3: CASSEQGNTEAFF. CDR3 bases: TGTGCCAGCAGTGAACAGGGGAACACTGAAGCTTTCTTT.

This chain links TRBV7-6 with TRBJ2-5; 11 bases align to TRBD2. The CDR3 loop spans 16 amino acids. V shed 5 bases and J 5 bases; nucleotides not matched to a gene: 10. Germline loops: CDR1 SGHVS, CDR2 FNYEAQ. The CDR3 DNA reads as TGTGCCAGCAGCGCACGTTTAGCGGGGGGGCTGGAGACCCAGTACTTC. This encodes CASSARLAGGLETQYF.

The genes are TRBV11-2 and TRBJ2-1; 7 nucleotides align to TRBD1. The trim removed 2 bases at V and 7 bases at J, leaving 11 bases unmatched. CDR1 SGHAT and CDR2 FQNNGV come from the germline V gene. The CDR3 sequence is 16 residues long. CDR3 nucleotides: TGTGCCAGCAGCTTAAACCACGGGACAGACCGTAATGAGCAGTTCTTC. This gives the protein CASSLNHGTDRNEQFF.

This clone was found a few times. This rearrangement joins TRBV4-1 to TRBJ1-1, with 7 positions matching TRBD1. Germline CDR1 MGHRA, CDR2 YSYEKL. CDR3 size: 15 residues. The J segment lost 6 bases and the V segment lost 2 bases, leaving 9 bases of the junction unmatched. The CDR3 sequence: CASSQLTGVMAEAFF. CDR3 coding DNA: TGCGCCAGCAGCCAATTAACAGGGGTTATGGCTGAAGCTTTCTTT.

The CDR3 protein is CASSLGPLAGGTDTQYF. In DNA form, the CDR3 reads TGTGCCAGCAGCTTGGGGCCCTTAGCGGGAGGGACAGATACGCAGTATTTT. V usage is TRBV5-6 and J usage is TRBJ2-3, with TRBD2 identical over 11 bases. The CDR3 has 17 amino acids. CDR1 SGHDT and CDR2 YYEEEE come from the germline V gene. The V and J ends lost 0 bases and 3 bases, in that order; junction bases with no gene match: 6.

V is TRBV7-3 and J is TRBJ2-1; TRBD2 is a possible D gene (6 bases). Germline V lookup: CDR1 SGHTA, CDR2 FQGTGA. The CDR3 consists of 17 residues. The V gene lost 1 base and the J gene lost 2 bases, with 15 bases spanning the gap. CDR3 amino acids: CASSLIGGTPPYNEQFF. CDR3 DNA sequence: TGTGCCAGCAGCTTAATCGGCGGGACCCCACCCTACAATGAGCAGTTCTTC. Combining the CDR3 with reference TRBV7-3 and TRBJ2-1 gives the whole variable domain GAGVSQTPSNKVTEKGKYVELRCDPISGHTALYWYRQSLGQGPEFLIYFQGTGAADDSGLPNDRFFAVRPEGSVSTLKIQRTERGDSAVYLCASSLIGGTPPYNEQFFGPGTRLTVL.

This clone was seen a few times. The CDR3 reads CASRRLVTGELFF. The CDR3 nucleotides are TGTGCCAGCAGACGACTAGTAACCGGGGAGCTGTTTTTT. The chain couples TRBV7-2 to TRBJ2-2; possibly TRBD2 for D (6 bases). Looked up from germline, CDR1 is SGHTA and CDR2 is FQGNSA. Deletions cut 6 bases from V and 5 bases from J, with 10 bases between. The CDR3 covers 13 residues.

V usage is TRBV25-1 and J usage is TRBJ2-7; 7 positions match TRBD2. This CDR3 spans 14 amino acids. V was clipped by 1 base and J by 1 base; unmatched bases: 1. Germline assignment: CDR1 MGHDK and CDR2 SYGVNS. The CDR3 sequence is CASSEWGGSYEQYF. The CDR3, as DNA: TGTGCCAGCAGTGAATGGGGGGGATCCTACGAGCAGTACTTC.

This chain uses TRBV2 with TRBJ2-3, with 7 positions matching TRBD2. The CDR3 length is 16 residues. The V gene end was trimmed by 4 bases and the J gene end by 4 bases; junction bases not matched to a gene: 11. Germline V gene sequence: CDR1 SNHLY, CDR2 FYNNEI. As DNA, the CDR3 is TGTGCCAGCAGTGTGTTTGGGGGGGGGAACGCAGATACGCAGTATTTT. Its translation is CASSVFGGGNADTQYF.